The present T cell receptor beta chain was sequenced within a study of T cell changes during pregnancy in multiple sclerosis. Data came from immunoSEQ multiplex PCR; TCRdb stores just in-frame clones and leaves some out. The data contain around 43,000 clones, approximately 92% of them singletons. Germline-derived CDR1 and CDR2 are SQVTM and ANQGSEA. This CDR3 comprises 17 residues. After removal of 1 base from V and 5 bases from J, the junction contained 11 bases not matched to a gene. The sequence derives from a female donor with multiple sclerosis, enrolled in a pregnancy study. V and J are TRBV29-1 and TRBJ2-3; 11 nucleotides agree with TRBD2. The sample was CD8+ T cells from peripheral blood mononuclear cells, taken after pregnancy. In DNA, the CDR3 is TGCAGCGTTGAAGGGGTGGCTAGCGGGAGGCATGGAGATACGCAGTATTTT. Translating it yields CSVEGVASGRHGDTQYF.